These T cell receptor beta chains were read from a single sample in a study of technical replicates of blood from a few donors. Profiled with immunoSEQ multiplex PCR; TCRdb holds only in-frame clones, not every one. This sample has about 80,000 clones, with around 90% found just once. Sequenced: T cells isolated from PBMCs. Source of these receptors: a human donor in good health. Each CDR3 is given with its conserved first and last residue. D genes are given only for firm matches. Clone sizes are given selectively: once, few, many, or a class where the clone is expanded.

>TRBJ2-7|TRBV27|TRBD1|NA
TGTGCCAGCAGCTACGGGACAGGGTTGTACGAGCAGTACTTC
CASSYGTGLYEQYF
>TRBJ2-2|TRBV11-2|NA|NA
TGTGCCAGCGGGGACACAGGGAACGGGGAGCTGTTTTTT
CASGDTGNGELFF
>TRBJ1-1|TRBV9|NA|NA
TGTGCCAGCAGCGTATTCTCTGAGGCTGAAGCTTTCTTT
CASSVFSEAEAFF
>TRBJ1-4|TRBV6-5|NA|NA
TGTGCCAGCAGTTACCAGGGAACTAATGAAAAACTGTTTTTT
CASSYQGTNEKLFF
>TRBJ2-4|TRBV11-2|NA|NA
TGTGCCAGCAGCTTATACCGTGGTCCTAGAGCCAAAAACATTCAGTACTTC
CASSLYRGPRAKNIQYF
>TRBJ2-5|TRBV5-1|TRBD2|NA
TGCGCCAGCAGCTTCTTAGCGGGAGAACAAGAGACCCAGTACTTC
CASSFLAGEQETQYF
>TRBJ2-7|TRBV29-1|NA|NA
TGCAGCGGCGGGGGCGGGAGAGGAACCTACGAGCAGTACTTC
CSGGGGRGTYEQYF
>TRBJ2-7|TRBV27|TRBD1|NA
TGTGCCAGCAGTGAGGACAGGCGATTCGGCGAGCAGTACTTC
CASSEDRRFGEQYF
>TRBJ1-2|TRBV5-6|TRBD1|once
TGTGCCAGCAGCCCGGGACAGGGGCGAGGCTACACCTTC
CASSPGQGRGYTF
>TRBJ2-1|TRBV27|TRBD1|NA
TGTGCCAGCAGTTTATTCGGGACAGGGAAATTATCCTACAATGAGCAGTTCTTC
CASSLFGTGKLSYNEQFF
>TRBJ1-1|TRBV5-6|TRBD1|NA
TGTGCCAGCAGCTTGGGAAGAGGGGGCTGGTATAGGAACACTGAAGCTTTCTTT
CASSLGRGGWYRNTEAFF
>TRBJ1-1|TRBV11-3|TRBD1|few
TGTGCCAGCAGCACAGGGGGAAACACTGAAGCTTTCTTT
CASSTGGNTEAFF
>TRBJ2-7|TRBV28|NA|NA
TGTGCCAGCAGTTTATTTTCGGACATTCCCTACGAGCAGTACTTC
CASSLFSDIPYEQYF
>TRBJ2-3|TRBV7-3|TRBD2|NA
TGTGCCAGCAGCACTATAGGGGCGGGAGGTGCAGATACGCAGTATTTT
CASSTIGAGGADTQYF
>TRBJ2-3|TRBV7-2|TRBD2|NA
TGTGCCAGCAGCCCCGTTGGGGGAGGGCCGGCAGATACGCAGTATTTT
CASSPVGGGPADTQYF
>TRBJ1-2|TRBV10-3|TRBD1|NA
TGTGCCATCGGGACAGGAGAAATTGGCTACACCTTC
CAIGTGEIGYTF
>TRBJ2-2|TRBV19|NA|NA
TGTGCCAGTACCTACTTCGGGAACACCGGGGAGCTGTTTTTT
CASTYFGNTGELFF
>TRBJ2-7|TRBV5-4|TRBD2|NA
TGTGCCAGCAGCTTGGCCGGGGGGAGGGAGCAGTACTTC
CASSLAGGREQYF
>TRBJ2-7|TRBV10-3|TRBD1|NA
TGTGCCATTACCGGGACAGGTTACGAGCAGTACTTC
CAITGTGYEQYF
>TRBJ2-1|TRBV19|TRBD2|NA
TGTGCCAGTAGCCCGAGGACTAGCGGGAGCAATGAGCAGTTCTTC
CASSPRTSGSNEQFF
>TRBJ2-1|TRBV19|TRBD2|NA
TGTGCCAGTAGTATTCCTAGCGGGAGGGCCGAGGATGAGCAGTTCTTC
CASSIPSGRAEDEQFF
>TRBJ2-3|TRBV10-3|NA|NA
TGTGCCATAATGCGGGACACAGATACGCAGTATTTT
CAIMRDTDTQYF
>TRBJ1-2|TRBV27|TRBD1|NA
TGTGCCAGCAGTTTATCGAACAGGGGGGACTATGGCTACACCTTC
CASSLSNRGDYGYTF
>TRBJ2-1|TRBV4-1|TRBD2|NA
TGCGCCAGCACCATCTATAGCGGGAGCTCCTACAATGAGCAGTTCTTC
CASTIYSGSSYNEQFF
>TRBJ2-1|TRBV5-1|TRBD2|NA
TGCGCCAGCAGTTTTAGACTAGCGGAAGACAATGAGCAGTTCTTC
CASSFRLAEDNEQFF
>TRBJ1-5|TRBV6-5|TRBD1|NA
TGTGCCAGCAGCTGGTTCCAGGGGGAAGGGCCCCAGCATTTT
CASSWFQGEGPQHF
>TRBJ2-7|TRBV7-7|NA|NA
TGTGCTAGCAGCTTAGCGCTAGCCGCCACCTACGAGCAGTACTTC
CASSLALAATYEQYF
>TRBJ1-3|TRBV6-6|NA|NA
TGTGCCAGCAGTTACTCCGGGGGAAACACCATATATTTT
CASSYSGGNTIYF
>TRBJ2-2|TRBV6-1|NA|once
TGTGCCAGCAGTGAATTGGGCCCGGCCGGGGAGCTGTTTTTT
CASSELGPAGELFF
>TRBJ1-2|TRBV14|TRBD1|NA
TGTGCCAGCAGCCAAGGAACAGGGGGGGGCTATGGCTACACCTTC
CASSQGTGGGYGYTF